A selection of T cell receptor beta chains follows, all from one sample in a study of T cell repertoires in cytomegalovirus infection. No antigen is known for these receptors. TCRdb re-called the reads through MiXCR, storing one row per CDR3 protein. The sample has about half a million distinct CDR3 sequences, 33% seen once. Sample: cultured PBMCs, taken from culture after CMV antigen stimulation. Receptor source: a human donor in good health (CMV status not recorded). Some clones in this sample may be carry-over from other donors' samples. Both conserved end residues are part of each CDR3. The D gene is left open where the match is weak. Clone size appears in some rows only: once, few, many, or a class for an expanded clone.

j_gene	abundance	v_gene	d_gene	CDR3nt	CDR3aa
TRBJ1-1	NA	TRBV7-8	NA	TGTGCCAGCAGCTTTTGGGGAGCCACGAACACTGAAGCTTTCTTT	CASSFWGATNTEAFF
TRBJ1-5	NA	TRBV27	TRBD1	TGTGCCAGCAGTTGGGACAGCGGGCAGCCCCAGCATTTT	CASSWDSGQPQHF
TRBJ2-2	NA	TRBV19	NA	TGTGCCACTTCAGTCTGGAACACCGGGGAGCTGTTTTTT	CATSVWNTGELFF
TRBJ2-7	few	TRBV6-2/TRBV6-3	NA	TGTGCCAGCATCCCCCGGCCAATCGGAACCTACGAGCAGTACTTC	CASIPRPIGTYEQYF
TRBJ1-5	NA	TRBV10-3	NA	TGTGCCATCAGCCGGGAGTTTCAAGGCGCCAATCAGCCCCAGCATTTT	CAISREFQGANQPQHF
TRBJ2-1	NA	TRBV6-6	NA	TGTGCCAGCTTTTTAGCCCCCCTAGGGAATGAGCAGTTCTTC	CASFLAPLGNEQFF
TRBJ2-7	NA	TRBV7-6	TRBD1	TGTGCCAGCACAACGGGACAGGGGGTTGGCGGGCAGTACTTC	CASTTGQGVGGQYF
TRBJ2-1	many	TRBV7-2	NA	TGTGCCAGCAGCTTTGGACCCCCTCCCAATGAGCAGTTCTTC	CASSFGPPPNEQFF
TRBJ2-2	NA	TRBV5-4	TRBD2	TGTGCCAGCAGCCGCGAATTAGCGGGACCGAACACCGGGGAGCTGTTTTTT	CASSRELAGPNTGELFF
TRBJ2-3	few	TRBV7-2	NA	TGTGCCAGCAGCTTAGCCCTGGATTTTGGGGGGCGTAATACGCAGTATTTT	CASSLALDFGGRNTQYF
TRBJ1-6	NA	TRBV7-2	TRBD1	TGTGCCAGCAGCTCCATAGGGGGCGCCTATAATTCACCCCTCCACTTT	CASSSIGGAYNSPLHF
TRBJ2-2	few	TRBV5-4	NA	TGTGCCAGCAGCTTGGTTGTAGACACCGGGGAGCTGTTTTTT	CASSLVVDTGELFF
TRBJ2-1	few	TRBV19	TRBD1	TGTGCCAGTAGTAACCGACAGGGGAGCTCCTACAATGAGCAGTTCTTC	CASSNRQGSSYNEQFF
TRBJ2-1	once	TRBV27	TRBD2	TGTGCCAGCAGTACCATTAGCGGGGGGGGCTACAATGAGCAGTTCTTC	CASSTISGGGYNEQFF
TRBJ2-5	NA	TRBV2	TRBD1	TGTGCCAGCACCTACGACCGGGACAGGGGCCAAGAGACCCAGTACTTC	CASTYDRDRGQETQYF
TRBJ2-1	NA	TRBV12-5	NA	TGTGCTAGTGGTTTGTATGGCAGCTACAATGAGCAGTTCTTC	CASGLYGSYNEQFF
TRBJ1-1	NA	TRBV6-2/TRBV6-3	NA	TGTGCCAGCAGTGAGCAGGAGACGGCGAACACTGAAGCTTTCTTT	CASSEQETANTEAFF
TRBJ2-1	NA	TRBV3-1	TRBD1	TGTGCCAGCAGCCTCTGGACAGGGGTCTCCTACAATGAGCAGTTCTTC	CASSLWTGVSYNEQFF
TRBJ1-2	many	TRBV7-2	TRBD1	TGTGCCAGCAGCCAACAGACAGGGTCGCGATTAAACTATGGCTACACCTTC	CASSQQTGSRLNYGYTF
TRBJ2-1	few	TRBV5-4	NA	TGTGCCAGCAGCTCGCCTGCGCTGGGGGATGAGCAGTTCTTC	CASSSPALGDEQFF
TRBJ1-5	many	TRBV27	NA	TGTGCCAGCAGTTACATGAACGTTCCGGGTTTACGGAATCAGCCCCAGCATTTT	CASSYMNVPGLRNQPQHF
TRBJ2-2	few	TRBV7-7	TRBD2	TGTGCCAGCAGCCTGAGACTAGCGGGAGAGCGGCTGTTTTTT	CASSLRLAGERLFF
TRBJ2-3	NA	TRBV15	TRBD2	TGTGCCACCAGCAGAGAGGCGACTAGCGGGAGCACAGATACGCAGTATTTT	CATSREATSGSTDTQYF
TRBJ2-2	NA	TRBV12-5	NA	TGTGCTAGTGGTTTGGAGACGGGAGTCGTCCCGGGGGAGCTGTTTTTT	CASGLETGVVPGELFF
TRBJ1-5	NA	TRBV24-1	NA	TGTGCCACCAGCCAGAGCACCTATCAGCCCCAGCATTTT	CATSQSTYQPQHF
TRBJ2-3	few	TRBV7-7	NA	TGTGCTAGCAGCCCCGGGACGGAGGGCACAGATACGCAGTATTTT	CASSPGTEGTDTQYF
TRBJ1-2	NA	TRBV28	NA	TGTGCCAGCAGGGGCCGGCCCTATGGCTACACCTTC	CASRGRPYGYTF